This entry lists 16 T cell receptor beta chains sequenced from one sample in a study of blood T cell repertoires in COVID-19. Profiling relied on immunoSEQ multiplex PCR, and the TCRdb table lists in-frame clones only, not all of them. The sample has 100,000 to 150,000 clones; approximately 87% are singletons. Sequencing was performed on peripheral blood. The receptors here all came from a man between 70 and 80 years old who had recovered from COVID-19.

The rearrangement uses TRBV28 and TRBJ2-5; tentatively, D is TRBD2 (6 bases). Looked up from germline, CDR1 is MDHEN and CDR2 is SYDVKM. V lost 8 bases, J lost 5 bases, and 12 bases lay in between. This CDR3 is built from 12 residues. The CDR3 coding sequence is TGTGCCAGCCAACTGGAGGGCGAGACCCAGTACTTC. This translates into CASQLEGETQYF.

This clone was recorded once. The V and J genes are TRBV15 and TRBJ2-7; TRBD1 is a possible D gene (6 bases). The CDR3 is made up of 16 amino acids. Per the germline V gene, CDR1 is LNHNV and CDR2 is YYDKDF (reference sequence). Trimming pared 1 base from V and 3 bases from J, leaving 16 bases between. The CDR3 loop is CATSRGRDNYYYEQYF. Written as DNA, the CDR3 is TGTGCCACCAGCAGAGGTCGGGACAATTATTACTACGAGCAGTACTTC.

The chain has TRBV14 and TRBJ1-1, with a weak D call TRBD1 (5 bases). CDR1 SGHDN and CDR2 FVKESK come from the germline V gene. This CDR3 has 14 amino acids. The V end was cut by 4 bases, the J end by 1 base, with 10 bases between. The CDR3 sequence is CASSRGQGNTEAFF. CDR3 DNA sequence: TGTGCCAGCAGCCGAGGCCAGGGGAACACTGAAGCTTTCTTT.

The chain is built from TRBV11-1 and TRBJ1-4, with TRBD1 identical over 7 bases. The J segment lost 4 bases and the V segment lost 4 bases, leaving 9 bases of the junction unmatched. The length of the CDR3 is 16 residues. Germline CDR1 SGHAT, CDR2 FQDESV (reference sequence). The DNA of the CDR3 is TGTGCCAGCAGCTCCGGCAGGGGGAATTTTAATGAAAAACTGTTTTTT. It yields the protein CASSSGRGNFNEKLFF.

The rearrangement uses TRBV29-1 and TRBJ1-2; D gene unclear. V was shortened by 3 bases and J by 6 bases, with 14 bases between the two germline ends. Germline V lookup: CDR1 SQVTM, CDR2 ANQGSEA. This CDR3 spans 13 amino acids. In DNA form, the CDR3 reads TGCAGCGTTGAGAATCGACGGGAGGATGGCTACACCTTC. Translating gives CSVENRREDGYTF.

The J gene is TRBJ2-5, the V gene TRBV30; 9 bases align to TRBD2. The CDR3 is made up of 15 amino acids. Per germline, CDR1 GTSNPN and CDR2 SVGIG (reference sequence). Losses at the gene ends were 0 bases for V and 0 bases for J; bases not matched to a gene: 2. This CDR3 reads CAWSVLAGNQETQYF. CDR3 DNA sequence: TGTGCCTGGAGTGTTCTAGCGGGAAACCAAGAGACCCAGTACTTC.

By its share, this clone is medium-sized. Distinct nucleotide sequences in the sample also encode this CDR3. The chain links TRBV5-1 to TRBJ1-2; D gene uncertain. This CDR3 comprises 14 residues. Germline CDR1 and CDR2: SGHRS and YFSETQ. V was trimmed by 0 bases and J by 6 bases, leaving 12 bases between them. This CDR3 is CASSLAQVGDGYTF. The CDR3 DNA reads TGCGCCAGCAGCTTGGCTCAGGTGGGCGATGGCTACACCTTC.

The CDR3 spells CASSLTAGGGANVLTF. As DNA, the CDR3 is TGTGCCAGCAGCTTGACTGCCGGGGGTGGGGCCAACGTCCTGACTTTC. This chain uses TRBV5-6 with TRBJ2-6; TRBD2 is a possible D gene (6 bases). Germline V gene sequence: CDR1 SGHDT, CDR2 YYEEEE. This CDR3 comprises 16 residues. V lost 1 base to trimming and J lost 3 bases, with 11 bases between them.

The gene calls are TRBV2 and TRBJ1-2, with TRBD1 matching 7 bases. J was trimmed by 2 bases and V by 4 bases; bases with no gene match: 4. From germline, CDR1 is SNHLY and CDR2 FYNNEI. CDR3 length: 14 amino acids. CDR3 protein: CASSGKGANYGYTF. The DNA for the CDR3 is TGTGCCAGCAGTGGCAAGGGGGCGAACTATGGCTACACCTTC.

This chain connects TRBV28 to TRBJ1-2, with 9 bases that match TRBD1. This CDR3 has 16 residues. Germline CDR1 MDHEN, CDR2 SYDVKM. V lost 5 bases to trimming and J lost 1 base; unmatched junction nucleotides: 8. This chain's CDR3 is CASSPIGTGFNYGYTF. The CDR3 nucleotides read TGTGCCAGCAGTCCAATAGGGACAGGGTTTAACTATGGCTACACCTTC.

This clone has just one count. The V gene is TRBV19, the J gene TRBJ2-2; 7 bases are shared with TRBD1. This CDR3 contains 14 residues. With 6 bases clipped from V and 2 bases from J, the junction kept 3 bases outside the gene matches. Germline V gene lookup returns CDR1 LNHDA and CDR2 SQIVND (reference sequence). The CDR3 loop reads CASSRGGNTGELFF. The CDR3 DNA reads TGTGCCAGTAGCCGAGGGGGCAACACCGGGGAGCTGTTTTTT.

As DNA, the CDR3 is TGTGCCAGCAATCCCGGGGATGGCAATCAGCCCCAGCATTTT. Its translation is CASNPGDGNQPQHF. The rearrangement uses TRBV28 and TRBJ1-5; D unclear. There are 14 residues in the CDR3. Per germline, CDR1 MDHEN and CDR2 SYDVKM. V was clipped by 7 bases and J by 2 bases, with 12 bases between them.

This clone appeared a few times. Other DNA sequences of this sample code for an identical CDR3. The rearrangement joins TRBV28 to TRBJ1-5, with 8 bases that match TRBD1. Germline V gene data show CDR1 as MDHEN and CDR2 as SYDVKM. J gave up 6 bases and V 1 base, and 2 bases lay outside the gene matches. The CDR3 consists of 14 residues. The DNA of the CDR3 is TGTGCCAGCAGTTTATCAGGGGGCAGTCAGCCCCAGCATTTT. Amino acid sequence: CASSLSGGSQPQHF. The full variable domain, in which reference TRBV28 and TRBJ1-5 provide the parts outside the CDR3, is DVKVTQSSRYLVKRTGEKVFLECVQDMDHENMFWYRQDPGLGLRLIYFSYDVKMKEKGDIPEGYSVSREKKERFSLILESASTNQTSMYLCASSLSGGSQPQHFGDGTRLSIL.

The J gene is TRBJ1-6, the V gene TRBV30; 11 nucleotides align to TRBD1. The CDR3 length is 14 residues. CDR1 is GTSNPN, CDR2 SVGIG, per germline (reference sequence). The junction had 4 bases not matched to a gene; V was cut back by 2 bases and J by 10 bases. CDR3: CAWSRGQGVSPLHF. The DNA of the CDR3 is TGTGCCTGGAGTCGGGGACAGGGGGTCTCACCCCTCCACTTT.

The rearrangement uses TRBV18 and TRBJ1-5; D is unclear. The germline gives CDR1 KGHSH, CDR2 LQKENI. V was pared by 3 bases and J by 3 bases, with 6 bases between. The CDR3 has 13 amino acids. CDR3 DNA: TGTGCCAGCTCACCCTCAGTCAATCAGCCCCAGCATTTT. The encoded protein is CASSPSVNQPQHF.

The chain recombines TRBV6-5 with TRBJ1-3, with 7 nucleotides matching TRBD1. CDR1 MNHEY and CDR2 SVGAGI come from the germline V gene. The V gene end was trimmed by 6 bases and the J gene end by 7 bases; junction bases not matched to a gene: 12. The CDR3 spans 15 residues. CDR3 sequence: CASRTGELWGNTIYF. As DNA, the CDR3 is TGTGCCAGCAGAACAGGGGAGCTATGGGGGAACACCATATATTTT.